These T cell receptor beta chains were read from a single sample in a study of blood T cell repertoires in COVID-19. Profiled with immunoSEQ multiplex PCR; TCRdb holds only in-frame clones, not every one. The sample holds around 65,000 clones, approximately 86% seen once. Sequencing was done on a sample of peripheral blood. These receptors were collected from a man aged 80 or over with active COVID-19. CDR3s include the opening cysteine and the closing phenylalanine or tryptophan. Size is stated for part of the rows, as once, few or many counts, or as a class when the clone is expanded.

clone size | V gene | CDR3 length | CDR3 protein
NA | TRBV2 | 17 | CASSGVSRGRVTNEQFF
NA | TRBV3-1/TRBV3-2 | 18 | CATSSRGQAPRPPYEQYF
NA | TRBV6-1 | 16 | CASSEIRPGAGLRYTF
once | TRBV6-4 | 18 | CASSESWVNGQSNTEAFF
NA | TRBV30 | 18 | CAWNSGETIAGYTDTQYF
few | TRBV27 | 14 | CASSLSPFTHEQYF
once | TRBV7-8 | 17 | CASTAVGGTRPNNEQFF
NA | TRBV7-3 | 15 | CASSLSAGLQETQYF
NA | TRBV7-2 | 13 | CASSLRVGETQYF
NA | TRBV7-9 | 11 | CASSLRDRQFF
NA | TRBV4-1 | 15 | CASSQGDRRNQPQHF
NA | TRBV5-8 | 14 | CASRGIASYNEQFF
NA | TRBV15 | 15 | CATSLQGAHGNTIYF
NA | TRBV5-1 | 15 | CASSLESRTTDTQYF
NA | TRBV7-2 | 14 | CASRQGDSVKEAFF
NA | TRBV19 | 15 | CASSISGSISGELFF
NA | TRBV20-1 | 11 | CSVIFRETQYF
NA | TRBV20-1 | 14 | CSASRGQGNTEAFF
few | TRBV7-2 | 18 | CASSLVLGGKGSGNTIYF
NA | TRBV9 | 18 | CASSVVVAGGPGTGELFF
NA | TRBV18 | 15 | CASSPGSSYNSPLHF
NA | TRBV5-6 | 13 | CASSGGQNGELFF
NA | TRBV2 | 14 | CASGRGGSTDTQYF
NA | TRBV6-5 | 13 | CASNPDRRETQYF
NA | TRBV3-1/TRBV3-2 | 16 | CASSKRQGVGNTEAFF
NA | TRBV5-4 | 16 | CASSLAAGGFEDTQYF
NA | TRBV6-2/TRBV6-3 | 15 | CASSLDRGQENEQFF
NA | TRBV29-1 | 17 | CSVEGRELGFGLETQYF
NA | TRBV5-1 | 18 | CASSLQPAGRGTYNEQFF
once | TRBV5-1 | 15 | CASRRGTDSGNTIYF
NA | TRBV25-1 | 15 | CASSFGRGFPGELFF
NA | TRBV3-1/TRBV3-2 | 11 | CASSQPGEAFF
NA | TRBV6-5 | 13 | CASSDGANYGYTF
many | TRBV7-9 | 15 | CASSSGDRVREKLFF
NA | TRBV7-9 | 13 | CASSRGGGYEQYF
NA | TRBV25-1 | 15 | CASSPGQRHQETQYF
NA | TRBV4-2 | 14 | CASSPGDWSYEQYF
NA | TRBV5-6 | 18 | CASSLSRVAGGKSQPQHF
NA | TRBV11-2 | 16 | CASSLGQGATNEKLFF
NA | TRBV15 | 16 | CATSRVVRGSGTEAFF
NA | TRBV7-2 | 14 | CASSSPAGAETQYF
NA | TRBV7-9 | 13 | CASSPSGGNEQFF
NA | TRBV28 | 20 | CASRPQRRGLAPGHRDEQFF
NA | TRBV5-1 | 16 | CASSFGGGPLTDTQYF
NA | TRBV10-3 | 15 | CAISESESVNTEAFF
NA | TRBV27 | 15 | CASSPPGGYYNEQFF
NA | TRBV3-1/TRBV3-2 | 18 | CASSRALILAGANNEQFF
NA | TRBV7-2 | 15 | CASSSGQGRTGELFF
NA | TRBV19 | 14 | CASSTQGATSPLHF
NA | TRBV18 | 17 | CASSPGTSGNNQETQYF
NA | TRBV29-1 | 13 | CSVEDQGQGNAFF